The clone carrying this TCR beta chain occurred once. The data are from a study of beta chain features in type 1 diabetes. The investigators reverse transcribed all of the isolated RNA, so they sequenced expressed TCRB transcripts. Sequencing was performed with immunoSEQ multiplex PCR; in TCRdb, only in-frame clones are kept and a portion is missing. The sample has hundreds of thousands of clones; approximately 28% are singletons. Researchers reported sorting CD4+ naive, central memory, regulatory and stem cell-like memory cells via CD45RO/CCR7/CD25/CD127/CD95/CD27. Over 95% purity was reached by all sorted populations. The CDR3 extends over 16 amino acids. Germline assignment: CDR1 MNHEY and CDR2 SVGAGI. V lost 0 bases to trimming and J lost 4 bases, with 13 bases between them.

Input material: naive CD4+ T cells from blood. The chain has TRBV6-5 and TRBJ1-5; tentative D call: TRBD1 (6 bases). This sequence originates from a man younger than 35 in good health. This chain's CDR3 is CASSYSSGALNQPQHF. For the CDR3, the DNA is TGTGCCAGCAGTTACTCGTCAGGGGCTCTGAATCAGCCCCAGCATTTT.